This TCR beta chain was found in a study of T cell responses to AZD1222 COVID-19 vaccine. As for the study in general: Samples with a second dose at about 4 or about 12 weeks were pooled together. The study's findings and limits: Only five to seven individuals given AZD1222 were seropositive at baseline.

Repertoires were generated with immunoSEQ multiplex PCR, while TCRdb's copy carries only in-frame clones and drops some. The repertoire consists of some 120,000 clones, with about 91% occurring once and the leading ten covering about 4.9%. Remarks on this clone: The antigen is unknown.

The material was peripheral blood, obtained on day 0 of AZD1222 vaccination. The source is an adult in good health.

The CDR3 loop reads CASSQSVGCGTEAFF. The CDR3 DNA sequence: TGCGCCAGCAGTCAATCTGTAGGGTGTGGAACTGAAGCTTTCTTT. The chain employs TRBV23-1 and TRBJ1-1; no definite D call. TRBV23-1 is classed as an ORF, of uncertain function. The length of the CDR3 is 15 residues. Trimming cost V 0 bases and J 5 bases, with 13 bases left between them.